These 7 T cell receptor beta chains originate from one sample sequenced in a study of blood T cell repertoires in COVID-19. The table came from immunoSEQ multiplex PCR; TCRdb's copy has only in-frame clones and leaves some out. This sample yields fewer than 250,000 clones, of which roughly 84% are seen a single time; less than 3.5% belongs to the top ten. The sequencing sample was made of PBMCs or T cells enriched from blood (not recorded which). The receptor source for this set is a woman in her thirties who had been exposed to COVID-19.

The rearrangement joins TRBV7-2 to TRBJ1-1, with a tentative D call TRBD1 (6 bases). From germline, CDR1 is SGHTA and CDR2 FQGNSA. The CDR3 is made up of 15 amino acids. Deletions cut 2 bases from V and 2 bases from J, with 12 bases between. As DNA, the CDR3 is TGTGCCAGCAGCTTACCGGGGACAATTAACACTGAAGCTTTCTTT. Translated: CASSLPGTINTEAFF.

This rearrangement joins TRBV5-6 to TRBJ1-1; 10 bases are a match to TRBD1. The germline V gene has CDR1 SGHDT and CDR2 YYEEEE. This CDR3 comprises 16 residues. J was trimmed by 0 bases and V by 4 bases; bases with no gene match: 6. CDR3 sequence (DNA): TGTGCCAGCAGCAAGGACAGGGGGGTGGTGAACACTGAAGCTTTCTTT. This translates into CASSKDRGVVNTEAFF.

This chain links TRBV21-1 with TRBJ2-6; the table's TRBD2 call for D was not verified on the DNA. TRBV21-1 is flagged as a pseudogene. This CDR3 is 16 amino acids long. The CDR3, as DNA: TGTGCCAGCAGCAACAGGAGGAGGTCTGGGGCCAACGTCCTGACTTTC. Its protein product is CASSNRRRSGANVLTF.

Worth noting for this clone: Other nucleotide sequences in the sample specify the same CDR3. The chain employs TRBV2 and TRBJ2-7; unclear D gene. CDR3 length equals 11 residues. Germline V lookup: CDR1 SNHLY, CDR2 FYNNEI. V lost 4 bases to trimming and J lost 2 bases, with 3 bases between them. The CDR3 is CASSVTYEQYF. The CDR3 DNA is TGTGCCAGCAGTGTAACCTACGAGCAGTACTTC.

The chain carries TRBV11-2 and TRBJ1-1; D possibly corresponds to TRBD1 (6 bases). The CDR3 extends over 16 amino acids. Looked up from germline, CDR1 is SGHAT and CDR2 is FQNNGV. Trimming took off 4 bases at V and 0 bases at J, with 15 bases between the two ends. The CDR3 DNA reads TGTGCCAGCAGCTCGACAGGTCGGGTCATGAACACTGAAGCTTTCTTT. It translates to CASSSTGRVMNTEAFF.

The chain is built from TRBV2 and TRBJ2-3, with D perhaps TRBD1 (6 bases). The CDR3 totals 16 residues. Germline lookup yields CDR1 SNHLY and CDR2 FYNNEI. V was pared by 5 bases and J by 2 bases, with 17 bases between. CDR3 region: CASSSETGEFTDTQYF. In DNA form, the CDR3 reads TGTGCCAGCAGTTCCGAGACAGGCGAATTCACAGATACGCAGTATTTT.

The chain links TRBV25-1 to TRBJ1-6; a weak D match, TRBD1 (6 bases). CDR3 length: 15 amino acids. The germline V and J ends were trimmed by 7 bases and 9 bases, with 19 bases remaining between them. Germline V gene data show CDR1 as MGHDK and CDR2 as SYGVNS. The CDR3 spells CASNTGTNPGSPLHF. CDR3 sequence (DNA): TGTGCCAGCAACACGGGGACAAATCCTGGTTCACCCCTCCACTTT.